Listed below are T cell receptor beta chains from one sample, sequenced in a study of high-grade serous ovarian cancer treatment subgroups. Sequencing used immunoSEQ multiplex PCR; TCRdb keeps in-frame clones, though not all of them. The sample shows 11,000 or so clones, 80% to 85% of them seen only once. The source material was tumor tissue. The origin of the receptors is a human donor with high-grade serous ovarian cancer. CDR3s include the opening cysteine and the closing phenylalanine or tryptophan. The D gene is left open where the match is weak. Only some rows state a clone size, as once, few, many or a class for expanded clones.

J gene: TRBJ2-1
D gene: NA
V gene: TRBV7-2
CDR3 length: 14
clone size: NA
CDR3 protein: CASSLPGEWNEQFF
CDR3 DNA: TGTGCCAGCAGCTTACCAGGGGAGTGGAATGAGCAGTTCTTC

J gene: TRBJ2-3
D gene: NA
V gene: TRBV20-1
CDR3 length: 10
clone size: NA
CDR3 protein: CSARGDTQYF
CDR3 DNA: TGCAGTGCTAGAGGAGATACGCAGTATTTT

J gene: TRBJ2-7
D gene: TRBD2
V gene: TRBV5-1
CDR3 length: 14
clone size: NA
CDR3 protein: CASRALAGRDEQYF
CDR3 DNA: TGCGCCAGCAGGGCCCTAGCGGGGCGGGACGAGCAGTACTTC

J gene: TRBJ2-3
D gene: TRBD2
V gene: TRBV5-6
CDR3 length: 16
clone size: NA
CDR3 protein: CASSFPQASGADTQYF
CDR3 DNA: TGTGCCAGCAGCTTCCCCCAGGCTAGCGGGGCCGATACGCAGTATTTT

J gene: TRBJ2-3
D gene: TRBD2
V gene: TRBV29-1
CDR3 length: 17
clone size: NA
CDR3 protein: CSAQGLDQRLSTDTQYF
CDR3 DNA: TGCAGCGCCCAAGGACTAGATCAGAGACTTAGCACAGATACGCAGTATTTT

J gene: TRBJ2-1
D gene: TRBD1
V gene: TRBV27
CDR3 length: 13
clone size: NA
CDR3 protein: CAIPTGGYNEQFF
CDR3 DNA: TGTGCCATTCCGACAGGGGGATACAATGAGCAGTTCTTC

J gene: TRBJ2-2
D gene: NA
V gene: TRBV5-6
CDR3 length: 15
clone size: few
CDR3 protein: CASSLVQGDTGELFF
CDR3 DNA: TGTGCCAGCAGCTTGGTCCAGGGTGACACCGGGGAGCTGTTTTTT

J gene: TRBJ2-7
D gene: NA
V gene: TRBV7-2
CDR3 length: 15
clone size: NA
CDR3 protein: CASSSSRRGTYEQYF
CDR3 DNA: TGTGCCAGCAGCTCTTCGAGGCGGGGAACCTACGAGCAGTACTTC

J gene: TRBJ2-1
D gene: TRBD1
V gene: TRBV5-4
CDR3 length: 14
clone size: NA
CDR3 protein: CASSDRDRNNEQFF
CDR3 DNA: TGTGCCAGCTCCGACCGGGACAGGAACAATGAGCAGTTCTTC

J gene: TRBJ2-2
D gene: NA
V gene: TRBV7-9
CDR3 length: 13
clone size: NA
CDR3 protein: CASSFGGSGELFF
CDR3 DNA: TGTGCCAGCAGCTTTGGGGGTTCCGGGGAGCTGTTTTTT

J gene: TRBJ2-2
D gene: NA
V gene: TRBV13
CDR3 length: 14
clone size: once
CDR3 protein: CASSGDRYTGELFF
CDR3 DNA: TGTGCCAGCAGCGGCGACAGGTACACCGGGGAGCTGTTTTTT

J gene: TRBJ1-2
D gene: NA
V gene: TRBV9
CDR3 length: 14
clone size: few
CDR3 protein: CASTVYGGGYGYTF
CDR3 DNA: TGTGCCAGCACCGTTTACGGGGGAGGCTATGGCTACACCTTC

J gene: TRBJ1-5
D gene: NA
V gene: TRBV7-9
CDR3 length: 12
clone size: few
CDR3 protein: CASGVDNQPQHF
CDR3 DNA: TGTGCCAGCGGGGTAGACAATCAGCCCCAGCATTTT

J gene: TRBJ2-5
D gene: NA
V gene: TRBV14
CDR3 length: 14
clone size: NA
CDR3 protein: CASSQAGTEETQYF
CDR3 DNA: TGTGCCAGCAGCCAAGCGGGGACCGAAGAGACCCAGTACTTC

J gene: TRBJ2-5
D gene: NA
V gene: TRBV7-2
CDR3 length: 12
clone size: NA
CDR3 protein: CASSGRKETQYF
CDR3 DNA: TGTGCCAGCAGCGGCCGAAAAGAGACCCAGTACTTC

J gene: TRBJ2-7
D gene: TRBD2
V gene: TRBV7-6
CDR3 length: 14
clone size: NA
CDR3 protein: CASSKTSGAYEQYF
CDR3 DNA: TGTGCCAGCAGCAAGACTAGCGGAGCCTACGAGCAGTACTTC

J gene: TRBJ1-2
D gene: NA
V gene: TRBV5-1
CDR3 length: 13
clone size: NA
CDR3 protein: CASSLGQAGGYTF
CDR3 DNA: TGCGCCAGCAGCTTGGGACAGGCGGGGGGCTACACCTTC

J gene: TRBJ2-1
D gene: NA
V gene: TRBV29-1
CDR3 length: 13
clone size: once
CDR3 protein: CSVVPSSYNEQFF
CDR3 DNA: TGCAGCGTTGTACCCAGCTCCTACAATGAGCAGTTCTTC

J gene: TRBJ2-5
D gene: TRBD1
V gene: TRBV19
CDR3 length: 16
clone size: NA
CDR3 protein: CASSIRTGGVKETQYF
CDR3 DNA: TGTGCCAGTAGTATTAGAACAGGGGGCGTGAAAGAGACCCAGTACTTC

J gene: TRBJ2-7
D gene: TRBD2
V gene: TRBV5-4
CDR3 length: 16
clone size: NA
CDR3 protein: CASSFSLAGEEREQYF
CDR3 DNA: TGTGCCAGCAGCTTTAGCCTAGCGGGAGAGGAAAGGGAGCAGTACTTC

J gene: TRBJ1-5
D gene: NA
V gene: TRBV19
CDR3 length: 15
clone size: NA
CDR3 protein: CASSIWAQGGQPQHF
CDR3 DNA: TGTGCCAGTAGTATTTGGGCACAGGGAGGCCAGCCCCAGCATTTT

J gene: TRBJ2-1
D gene: NA
V gene: TRBV5-1
CDR3 length: 13
clone size: NA
CDR3 protein: CASSLYVGNEQFF
CDR3 DNA: TGCGCCAGCAGCCTCTATGTGGGGAATGAGCAGTTCTTC

J gene: TRBJ1-2
D gene: NA
V gene: TRBV29-1
CDR3 length: 13
clone size: NA
CDR3 protein: CSVRIGGDYGYTF
CDR3 DNA: TGCAGCGTTCGTATCGGCGGGGACTATGGCTACACCTTC

J gene: TRBJ2-7
D gene: NA
V gene: TRBV27
CDR3 length: 14
clone size: NA
CDR3 protein: CASSFGTPGYEQYF
CDR3 DNA: TGTGCCAGCAGTTTCGGGACCCCAGGCTACGAGCAGTACTTC

J gene: TRBJ1-2
D gene: TRBD1
V gene: TRBV11-2
CDR3 length: 17
clone size: NA
CDR3 protein: CASSFRDRGRLNYGYTF
CDR3 DNA: TGTGCCAGCAGCTTCCGGGACAGGGGACGGCTAAACTATGGCTACACCTTC

J gene: TRBJ1-5
D gene: NA
V gene: TRBV27
CDR3 length: 16
clone size: NA
CDR3 protein: CASSLTAVSGNQPQHF
CDR3 DNA: TGTGCCAGCAGTCTAACAGCGGTATCAGGCAATCAGCCCCAGCATTTT

J gene: TRBJ1-5
D gene: NA
V gene: TRBV30
CDR3 length: 13
clone size: NA
CDR3 protein: CAWGKGSNQPQHF
CDR3 DNA: TGTGCCTGGGGGAAGGGCAGCAATCAGCCCCAGCATTTT

J gene: TRBJ2-1
D gene: NA
V gene: TRBV6-5
CDR3 length: 14
clone size: NA
CDR3 protein: CASSYSDLYNEQFF
CDR3 DNA: TGTGCCAGCAGTTACTCGGACCTATACAATGAGCAGTTCTTC

J gene: TRBJ2-1
D gene: TRBD2
V gene: TRBV10-3
CDR3 length: 16
clone size: few
CDR3 protein: CAISEAGTSSYNEQFF
CDR3 DNA: TGTGCCATCAGTGAAGCCGGGACTAGCTCCTACAATGAGCAGTTCTTC

J gene: TRBJ2-4
D gene: TRBD1
V gene: TRBV19
CDR3 length: 16
clone size: NA
CDR3 protein: CASSHRNRDRGYIQYF
CDR3 DNA: TGTGCCAGTAGTCATCGTAACCGGGACAGGGGGTACATTCAGTACTTC

J gene: TRBJ1-1
D gene: NA
V gene: TRBV5-4
CDR3 length: 16
clone size: once
CDR3 protein: CASSLGGRPMNTEAFF
CDR3 DNA: TGTGCCAGCAGCTTGGGGGGGAGGCCAATGAACACTGAAGCTTTCTTT

J gene: TRBJ2-3
D gene: TRBD1
V gene: TRBV6-5
CDR3 length: 16
clone size: NA
CDR3 protein: CASSYATGGGTDTQYF
CDR3 DNA: TGTGCCAGCAGTTACGCGACAGGGGGTGGCACAGATACGCAGTATTTT

J gene: TRBJ2-1
D gene: NA
V gene: TRBV6-5
CDR3 length: 16
clone size: NA
CDR3 protein: CASRYRETSIYNEQFF
CDR3 DNA: TGTGCCAGCAGGTACAGGGAGACTAGTATTTACAATGAGCAGTTCTTC

J gene: TRBJ1-1
D gene: NA
V gene: TRBV4-1
CDR3 length: 15
clone size: NA
CDR3 protein: CASSQVPSLNTEAFF
CDR3 DNA: TGCGCCAGCAGCCAAGTCCCGAGCTTGAACACTGAAGCTTTCTTT

J gene: TRBJ2-2
D gene: TRBD2
V gene: TRBV5-1
CDR3 length: 15
clone size: few
CDR3 protein: CASFVAGRGTGELFF
CDR3 DNA: TGCGCCAGCTTCGTAGCGGGGCGTGGCACCGGGGAGCTGTTTTTT

J gene: TRBJ2-5
D gene: TRBD1
V gene: TRBV5-4
CDR3 length: 14
clone size: few
CDR3 protein: CASSLSGQGKTQYF
CDR3 DNA: TGTGCCAGCAGCTTGTCGGGACAGGGGAAGACCCAGTACTTC

J gene: TRBJ2-6
D gene: NA
V gene: TRBV19
CDR3 length: 17
clone size: NA
CDR3 protein: CASTPGRGSTRANVLTF
CDR3 DNA: TGTGCCAGCACCCCTGGCAGGGGTAGTACGAGGGCCAACGTCCTGACTTTC

J gene: TRBJ2-7
D gene: NA
V gene: TRBV28
CDR3 length: 15
clone size: NA
CDR3 protein: CASSFPGESSYEQYF
CDR3 DNA: TGTGCCAGCAGTTTTCCAGGGGAAAGCTCCTACGAGCAGTACTTC

J gene: TRBJ2-1
D gene: TRBD2
V gene: TRBV5-1
CDR3 length: 12
clone size: NA
CDR3 protein: CASSASGRHLFF
CDR3 DNA: TGCGCCAGCAGCGCCAGCGGGAGGCACCTATTCTTC

J gene: TRBJ1-5
D gene: NA
V gene: TRBV27
CDR3 length: 14
clone size: NA
CDR3 protein: CASATQGSNQPQHF
CDR3 DNA: TGTGCCAGCGCGACACAGGGTTCCAATCAGCCCCAGCATTTT

J gene: TRBJ2-7
D gene: NA
V gene: TRBV28
CDR3 length: 15
clone size: NA
CDR3 protein: CASSSGTDLTYEQYF
CDR3 DNA: TGTGCCAGCAGTTCCGGGACGGATTTAACCTACGAGCAGTACTTC

J gene: TRBJ2-7
D gene: NA
V gene: TRBV15
CDR3 length: 16
clone size: NA
CDR3 protein: CATSRDKGRYSYEQYF
CDR3 DNA: TGTGCCACCAGCAGAGATAAGGGACGATACTCCTACGAGCAGTACTTC

J gene: TRBJ2-2
D gene: NA
V gene: TRBV2
CDR3 length: 14
clone size: NA
CDR3 protein: CASSEEVDTGELFF
CDR3 DNA: TGTGCCAGCAGTGAGGAGGTAGACACCGGGGAGCTGTTTTTT

J gene: TRBJ2-7
D gene: TRBD1
V gene: TRBV6-6
CDR3 length: 13
clone size: NA
CDR3 protein: CASSWDSTYEQYF
CDR3 DNA: TGTGCCAGCAGTTGGGACAGCACCTACGAGCAGTACTTC

J gene: TRBJ1-5
D gene: TRBD1
V gene: TRBV5-1
CDR3 length: 14
clone size: NA
CDR3 protein: CASSLGQGDQPQHF
CDR3 DNA: TGCGCCAGCAGCCTAGGACAGGGGGATCAGCCCCAGCATTTT

J gene: TRBJ2-5
D gene: NA
V gene: TRBV25-1
CDR3 length: 15
clone size: NA
CDR3 protein: CASSEWDGGQETQYF
CDR3 DNA: TGTGCCAGCAGTGAATGGGATGGGGGCCAAGAGACCCAGTACTTC

J gene: TRBJ2-7
D gene: NA
V gene: TRBV19
CDR3 length: 20
clone size: NA
CDR3 protein: CASSIKGRRTTISPSYEQYF
CDR3 DNA: TGTGCCAGTAGTATAAAAGGGCGGAGGACTACAATTTCCCCCTCCTACGAGCAGTACTTC

J gene: TRBJ2-7
D gene: NA
V gene: TRBV18
CDR3 length: 16
clone size: few
CDR3 protein: CASSPLGSGSVYEQYF
CDR3 DNA: TGTGCCAGCTCACCACTCGGTTCAGGGTCGGTCTACGAGCAGTACTTC

J gene: TRBJ2-7
D gene: TRBD2
V gene: TRBV7-9
CDR3 length: 15
clone size: once
CDR3 protein: CASSSTSGVPYEQYF
CDR3 DNA: TGTGCCAGCAGCTCGACTAGCGGGGTCCCCTACGAGCAGTACTTC